The 10 T cell receptor beta chains below all came from one sample that was sequenced in a study of T cells in Graves' hyperthyroidism and ophthalmopathy. RNA transcripts served as the template for amplifying TCR beta CDR3 regions. First-round RT-PCR with HTBI primers amplified the TCR CDR3 region. A single record per CDR3 protein comes from TCRdb applying MiXCR to the multiplex PCR reads. The sample yields under 250,000 distinct CDR3 sequences, roughly 17% seen once. The sequencing sample was made of blood. Receptors were obtained from a woman aged 50 to 60 with Graves' hyperthyroidism.

This clonotype was recorded at least ten times. The J gene is TRBJ2-7, the V gene TRBV14; TRBD1 agrees at 7 bases. Germline CDR1 and CDR2: SGHDN and FVKESK. CDR3 size: 13 residues. V lost 4 bases, J lost 3 bases, and 3 bases stayed unmatched. CDR3 coding DNA: TGTGCCAGCAGCCGGGACAGCATCTACGAGCAGTACTTC. It translates to CASSRDSIYEQYF.

This clonotype was counted only a few times. The chain recombines TRBV30 with TRBJ1-5; tentative D call: TRBD1 (5 bases). With 0 bases removed from V and 1 base from J, the gap between germline ends came to 19 bases. The CDR3 extends over 18 amino acids. Germline-derived CDR1 and CDR2 are GTSNPN and SVGIG (reference sequence). CDR3 in DNA: TGTGCCTGGAGTGTACATTCCGGGGGAAGAACCAGCAATCAGCCCCAGCATTTT. This encodes CAWSVHSGGRTSNQPQHF.

This clonotype was counted many times. The chain is built from TRBV6-5 and TRBJ1-1; a possible D gene is TRBD1 (5 bases). Germline CDR1 and CDR2: MNHEY and SVGAGI. CDR3 size: 13 residues. The V end lost 2 bases, the J end lost 6 bases, and 10 bases lay between the germline ends. The CDR3 loop reads CASSYGAGAEAFF. The CDR3 DNA reads TGTGCCAGCAGTTACGGGGCAGGAGCTGAAGCTTTCTTT.

The sample holds many counts of this clonotype. V and J are TRBV12-3 or TRBV12-4 and TRBJ2-7; D unresolved. With 3 bases removed from V and 6 bases from J, the gap between germline ends came to 12 bases. CDR3 size: 13 residues. CDR3 loop: CASSFSRSSEQYF. In nucleotides, the CDR3 is TGTGCCAGCAGTTTTTCCAGGTCAAGCGAGCAGTACTTC.

Of note for this clonotype: This sequence may be a read error, since a much larger clone differs from it by one base. DNA of the CDR3: TGTGCCTGGGGTAGGGGCGGACAGGGGACGGATACGCAGTATTTT. Protein sequence: CAWGRGGQGTDTQYF. The rearrangement joins TRBV30 to TRBJ2-3; 9 bases fit TRBD1. V trimming: 5 bases; J trimming: 6 bases; junction bases outside the gene matches: 12. The length of the CDR3 is 15 residues. The germline gives CDR1 GTSNPN, CDR2 SVGIG (reference sequence). Supplemented by reference TRBV30 and TRBJ2-3, the full variable domain reads SQTIHQWPATLVQPVGSPLSLECTVEGTSNPNLYWYRQAAGRGLQLLFYSVGIGQISSEVPQNLSASRPQDRQFILSSKKLLLSDSGFYLCAWGRGGQGTDTQYFGPGTRLTVL.

This clonotype has more than one count but fewer than ten. The genes are TRBV7-3 and TRBJ2-3, with TRBD2 matching over 7 bases. Losses at the gene ends were 1 base for V and 2 bases for J; bases not matched to a gene: 6. This CDR3 comprises 16 residues. The germline CDR1 and CDR2 sequences are SGHTA and FQGTGA. The CDR3 DNA sequence: TGTGCCAGCAGCTTAAGGCTAGCGGTTCCCACAGATACGCAGTATTTT. This sequence encodes CASSLRLAVPTDTQYF.

This clonotype was seen repeatedly, ten times or more. The V and J genes are TRBV9 and TRBJ1-1; D unresolved. Germline V lookup: CDR1 SGDLS, CDR2 YYNGEE. The CDR3 sequence is 15 residues long. V lost 0 bases and J 1 base, leaving 10 bases between the germline ends. This CDR3 is CASSVGPATNTEAFF. CDR3 DNA: TGTGCCAGCAGCGTAGGCCCAGCGACGAACACTGAAGCTTTCTTT. Filled out from reference TRBV9 and TRBJ1-1, the complete variable domain reads DSGVTQTPKHLITATGQRVTLRCSPRSGDLSVYWYQQSLDQGLQFLIQYYNGEERAKGNILERFSAQQFPDLHSELNLSSLELGDSALYFCASSVGPATNTEAFFGQGTRLTVV.

This clonotype came up many times. The chain has TRBV30 and TRBJ2-1, with TRBD2 matching 7 bases. The CDR3 is 15 amino acids. CDR1 is GTSNPN, CDR2 SVGIG, per germline (reference sequence). Trimming took 1 base from V and 4 from J; bases not matched to a gene: 7. The CDR3 DNA follows: TGTGCCTGGAGTGGAACTAGCGCACATTACAATGAGCAGTTCTTC. The encoded protein is CAWSGTSAHYNEQFF.

This clonotype was observed a handful of times. The chain employs TRBV19 and TRBJ2-3; 9 positions match TRBD2. The CDR3 covers 19 residues. CDR1 is LNHDA and CDR2 is SQIVND in the germline V gene (reference sequence). The junction had 19 bases not matched to a gene; V was cut back by 6 bases and J by 3 bases. The CDR3 loop reads CASSKTGAGGLFWTDTQYF. The CDR3 bases are TGTGCCAGTAGCAAAACAGGTGCGGGAGGGCTATTTTGGACAGATACGCAGTATTTT. Filled out from reference TRBV19 and TRBJ2-3, the complete variable domain reads DGGITQSPKYLFRKEGQNVTLSCEQNLNHDAMYWYRQDPGQGLRLIYYSQIVNDFQKGDIAEGYSVSREKKESFPLTVTSAQKNPTAFYLCASSKTGAGGLFWTDTQYFGPGTRLTVL.

This clonotype was counted ten times or more. The chain employs TRBV3-1 and TRBJ2-2, with 7 positions matching TRBD2. The trim removed 0 bases at V and 5 bases at J, leaving 6 bases unmatched. This CDR3 is built from 16 residues. In germline, CDR1 is LGHDT, CDR2 YNNKEL (reference sequence). The CDR3 sequence is CASSQERLAVTGELFF. The CDR3 nucleotides are TGTGCCAGCAGCCAAGAGCGGCTAGCGGTGACCGGGGAGCTGTTTTTT.